Following are 12 T cell receptor beta chains from one sample sequenced in a study of post-analysis software for immune sequencing data. Prepared libraries of TCR beta cDNA carried unique molecular identifiers. TCRdb fed the PCR reads into MiXCR, producing one record per CDR3 protein. The table lists about 160,000 distinct CDR3 sequences, approximately 35% of them singletons. Material: blood, obtained after autologous hematopoietic stem cell transplantation. These receptor sequences come from a girl between 5 and 17 years old with multiple sclerosis.

This clonotype has more than one count but fewer than ten. This rearrangement joins TRBV18 to TRBJ1-4; the D gene is possibly TRBD1 (6 bases). The CDR3 consists of 16 residues. V was clipped by 3 bases and J by 0 bases, with 11 bases between them. Germline V gene data show CDR1 as KGHSH and CDR2 as LQKENI. In nucleotides, the CDR3 is TGTGCCAGCTCACCTGGACAGACTGCAACTAATGAAAAACTGTTTTTT. Its translation: CASSPGQTATNEKLFF.

This clonotype was observed many times. The chain combines TRBV20-1 with TRBJ2-7, with 8 positions matching TRBD2. The J segment lost 0 bases and the V segment lost 4 bases, leaving 8 bases of the junction unmatched. Germline V gives CDR1 DFQATT, CDR2 SNEGSKA (reference sequence). CDR3 size: 15 residues. This chain's CDR3 is CSAIVASGGSYEQYF. The CDR3 DNA reads TGCAGTGCTATAGTTGCGAGCGGGGGCTCCTACGAGCAGTACTTC.

A word on this clonotype: This may come from a read error, since a much larger clone is one base off. V is TRBV20-1 and J is TRBJ2-1; TRBD1 aligns across 9 bases. The V and J ends lost 3 bases and 6 bases, in that order; junction bases with no gene match: 9. Germline CDR1 and CDR2: DFQATT and SNEGSKA (reference sequence). The CDR3 runs to 15 residues. The CDR3 sequence: CSASYIGTGINEQFF. CDR3 nucleotides: TGCAGTGCTAGTTATATCGGGACAGGGATCAATGAGCAGTTCTTC.

The chain links TRBV7-9 to TRBJ2-1, with 8 nucleotides matching TRBD2. Trimming at V came to 3 bases and at J to 4 bases, leaving 14 bases not matched to a gene. The CDR3 spans 18 residues. From germline, CDR1 is SEHNR and CDR2 FQNEAQ (reference sequence). DNA of the CDR3: TGTGCCAGCAGCTTTTGGACCCTCTTGCTAGCGGGTTACAATGAGCAGTTCTTC. Translated: CASSFWTLLLAGYNEQFF.

This clonotype was counted a few times. This rearrangement joins TRBV5-1 to TRBJ2-7; 8 bases line up with TRBD1. J gave up 7 bases and V 0 bases, and 9 bases lay outside the gene matches. Germline loops: CDR1 SGHRS, CDR2 YFSETQ. This CDR3 is built from 15 residues. CDR3 DNA: TGCGCCAGCAGCTTGGACGGCAGGGGGCTCGAGGAGCAGTACTTC. Its protein is CASSLDGRGLEEQYF.

This clonotype was found a few times. CDR3 sequence reads: CASSQDYSNQPQHF. CDR3 sequence (DNA): TGTGCCAGCAGTCAGGATTATAGCAATCAGCCCCAGCATTTT. V usage is TRBV12-3 or TRBV12-4 and J usage is TRBJ1-5; D is ambiguous. V was clipped by 5 bases and J by 0 bases, with 8 bases between them. The CDR3 totals 14 residues.

This clonotype showed up just a few times. The CDR3 nucleotides are TGTGCCACCAGTGACCCGGGACCACACAATGAGCAGTTCTTC. It encodes CATSDPGPHNEQFF. This chain joins TRBV24-1 and TRBJ2-1; possibly TRBD1 or TRBD2 for D (5 bases each). V was pared by 4 bases and J by 5 bases, with 11 bases between. CDR3 size: 14 residues. Germline V CDR1 and CDR2: KGHDR, SFDVKD.

This clonotype was observed a few times. The V gene is TRBV28, the J gene TRBJ2-4; the D gene is possibly TRBD1 (5 bases). This CDR3 has 14 amino acids. The germline V and J ends were trimmed by 3 bases and 6 bases, with 12 bases remaining between them. Germline V gene data show CDR1 as MDHEN and CDR2 as SYDVKM. The CDR3 spells CASSFGQGGNIQYF. In DNA form, the CDR3 reads TGTGCCAGCAGTTTCGGGCAGGGTGGAAACATTCAGTACTTC.

The chain links TRBV3-1 to TRBJ2-3; D may be TRBD1 or TRBD2 (6 bases each). The CDR3 consists of 15 residues. From germline, CDR1 is LGHDT and CDR2 YNNKEL (reference sequence). V lost 4 bases and J lost 1, with 12 bases in between. The CDR3 bases are TGTGCCAGCAGCCTGCGGGACACAGGCACAGATACGCAGTATTTT. Protein sequence: CASSLRDTGTDTQYF.

The chain couples TRBV12-3 or TRBV12-4 to TRBJ2-7; 12 bases agree with TRBD2. The CDR3 is made up of 17 amino acids. Trimming cost V 4 bases and J 2 bases; bases outside gene matches: 9. The CDR3 DNA reads as TGTGCCAGCAGTTCCGCCAGACTAGCGGGAGTTCCCTACGAGCAGTACTTC. Translation gives CASSSARLAGVPYEQYF.

This clonotype turned up a few times. The chain has TRBV5-6 and TRBJ1-1, with D maybe TRBD1 (5 bases). V lost 4 bases and J 1 base, leaving 11 bases between the germline ends. The V gene's germline CDR1 is SGHDT and CDR2 YYEEEE. This CDR3 contains 14 residues. CDR3 DNA sequence: TGTGCCAGCAGCCCGAAGGGGTGGAACACTGAAGCTTTCTTT. Translating gives CASSPKGWNTEAFF.

The chain links TRBV7-8 to TRBJ2-1, with D unresolved. Trimming stripped 6 bases from V and 0 bases from J, with 9 bases between. Germline assignment: CDR1 SGHVS and CDR2 FQNEAQ. The CDR3 loop spans 14 amino acids. CDR3 in amino acids: CASSPTPSYNEQFF. The CDR3 DNA follows: TGTGCCAGCAGTCCGACACCCTCCTACAATGAGCAGTTCTTC.